This is a list of T cell receptor beta chains from one sample in a study of beta chain features in type 1 diabetes. Measured with immunoSEQ multiplex PCR; TCRdb has only the in-frame clones, and not every one. The data contain around 340,000 clones, around a fifth of them seen just once; the ten biggest clones take up roughly 0.045%. The sequenced sample was naive CD4+ T cells from blood. These receptors all stem from a woman under 30 in good health. Both conserved end residues are trimmed from each CDR3. D genes are given only for firm matches.

V,D,J,CDR3
TRBV10-3,TRBD2,TRBJ2-5,AISDRRTSGQETQY
TRBV15,NA,TRBJ1-1,ATSRDQLADTEAF
TRBV15,NA,TRBJ1-1,ATSRDGRGNTEAF
TRBV6-5,NA,TRBJ1-5,ASSYGRNQPQH
TRBV7-2,TRBD1,TRBJ2-1,ASSFDRGSYNEQF
TRBV29-1,NA,TRBJ2-7,SVGLVREEQY
TRBV5-6,NA,TRBJ1-5,ASSLGPFSNQPQH
TRBV6-5,TRBD1,TRBJ2-5,ASSPGTEETQY
TRBV19,NA,TRBJ2-7,ASREDRSSYEQY
TRBV30,NA,TRBJ1-6,AWTGTFNSPLH
TRBV18,NA,TRBJ1-4,ASSPKDRLF
TRBV9,NA,TRBJ1-3,ASSRPGLTSGNTIY
TRBV11-3,TRBD1,TRBJ2-1,ASSGLDRKRF
TRBV5-6,TRBD1,TRBJ1-2,ASSRGQGVNGYT
TRBV5-1,NA,TRBJ2-3,ASSLGQFADTQY
TRBV11-2,TRBD2,TRBJ2-1,ASSHLSGRGNEQF
TRBV21-1,NA,TRBJ1-1,ASLQGDSGEAF
TRBV28,TRBD1,TRBJ2-5,ASSPGGQETQY
TRBV4-3,NA,TRBJ2-7,ASSQDSRTLTYEQY